These 9 T cell receptor beta chains came from one sample sequenced in a study of long-term antiretroviral therapy in people with HIV. At survey level, the immunoSEQ assay was run in its v3.0 version. Assay: immunoSEQ multiplex PCR; the TCRdb copy retains only in-frame clones and omits some. The sample consists of fewer than 45,000 clones, about 95% of them appearing once. The input for sequencing was unsorted PBMCs, taken 3.7 years after starting antiretroviral therapy. These receptors originate from a woman between 45 and 60 years old with HIV.

The chain links TRBV21-1 to TRBJ1-5; the table's D call, TRBD1, has no DNA check behind it. TRBV21-1 corresponds to a pseudogene. The CDR3 sequence is 15 residues long. The CDR3 reads CASSKYRQGSRPQHF. In nucleotides, the CDR3 is TGTGCCAGCAGCAAGTACCGACAGGGGTCGAGGCCCCAGCATTTT.

The chain has TRBV27 and TRBJ2-7, with D possibly being TRBD2 (7 bases). The germline CDR1 and CDR2 sequences are MNHEY and SMNVEV (reference sequence). V was cut by 8 bases and J by 7 bases, with 18 bases left in between. The CDR3 totals 13 residues. The CDR3 reads CASAPGGLREQYF. The CDR3 DNA reads as TGTGCCAGCGCTCCCGGGGGGCTTAGGGAGCAGTACTTC.

The genes are TRBV9 and TRBJ2-7, with D possibly matching TRBD1 (6 bases). V lost 3 bases, J lost 7 bases, and 23 bases lay in between. Germline V gene sequence: CDR1 SGDLS, CDR2 YYNGEE. The CDR3 loop spans 16 amino acids. CDR3: CASSDRSGTNRVEQYF. For the CDR3, the DNA is TGTGCCAGCAGCGACCGATCCGGGACAAATCGCGTTGAGCAGTACTTC.

The chain has TRBV30 and TRBJ2-3; D is unclear. This CDR3 has 12 amino acids. With 0 bases removed from V and 2 bases from J, the gap between germline ends came to 3 bases. Per the germline V gene, CDR1 is GTSNPN and CDR2 is SVGIG (reference sequence). The CDR3 nucleotides read TGTGCCTGGAGTGTAAACACAGATACGCAGTATTTT. Its protein is CAWSVNTDTQYF.

The chain joins TRBV6-1 to TRBJ2-1; D ambiguous. The CDR3 spans 14 residues. V lost 6 bases to trimming and J lost 12 bases, with 21 bases between them. The germline CDR1 and CDR2 sequences are MNHNS and SASEGT. CDR3 amino acids: CASRSSLVQPGQFF. In DNA, the CDR3 is TGTGCCAGCAGGTCCTCACTGGTCCAGCCTGGGCAGTTCTTC.

The genes are TRBV1 and TRBJ2-7; the DNA was not used to check the table's D call, TRBD2. TRBV1 is given as a pseudogene. This CDR3 region has 17 residues. CDR3 amino acids: CTSSQALAGGRFYEQYF. DNA of the CDR3: TGCACCAGCAGCCAAGCCCTAGCGGGGGGGCGCTTCTACGAGCAGTACTTC.

The chain is built from TRBV2 and TRBJ1-6; possibly TRBD1 for D (6 bases). This CDR3 has 14 residues. Germline V gene lookup returns CDR1 SNHLY and CDR2 FYNNEI. Trimming took 7 bases from V and 9 from J, leaving 16 bases between them. The chain's CDR3 is CASIQRTEPSPLHF. The CDR3 nucleotides are TGTGCCAGCATCCAACGGACAGAACCTTCACCCCTCCACTTT.

The chain uses TRBV5-6 and TRBJ2-3; D uncertain. Per the germline V gene, CDR1 is SGHDT and CDR2 is YYEEEE. Deletions cut 1 base from V and 7 bases from J, with 19 bases between. The CDR3 consists of 16 residues. This chain's CDR3 is CASSLRPAGAVNTQYF. DNA of the CDR3: TGTGCCAGCAGCTTGAGGCCGGCAGGCGCGGTGAATACGCAGTATTTT.

The chain is built from TRBV5-4 and TRBJ1-1; D remains ambiguous. The CDR3 loop spans 14 amino acids. Germline CDR1 and CDR2: SGHNT and YYREEE (reference sequence). V was clipped by 2 bases and J by 1 base, with 9 bases between them. CDR3 nucleotides: TGTGCCAGCAGCTTAGGACGCGCGAACACTGAAGCTTTCTTT. Its translation: CASSLGRANTEAFF.